These 16 T cell receptor beta chains originate from one sample sequenced in a study of blood T cells in healthy people across ages (dated by TCRdb to between 2014 and 2017). Libraries were constructed by 5' RACE. Sequencing instrument: Illumina HiSeq 2500. A second 7 to 11 cycle PCR used a sample-barcoded 5' primer and a J-beta primer mix. TCRdb reanalyzed the raw reads on its own, using fastp at Q25 for trimming and MiXCR for clone calling, and kept in-frame beta chains. Rows matching on CDR3 protein sequence are summarized as one entry with the most common DNA and genes. The sample table lists 700,000 or so distinct CDR3 sequences, 20% to 25% of them with a count of one. Together, the top ten hold about 20% of the sample. The sequenced sample was blood. These receptors all stem from a man in his 70s in good health.

In this sample, this clonotype turned up a few times. This chain's CDR3 is CASSLVRQGASYEQYF. The DNA of the CDR3 is TGTGCCAGCAGTTTAGTGAGACAGGGGGCCTCCTACGAGCAGTACTTC. This chain joins TRBV12-3 or TRBV12-4 and TRBJ2-7; 10 bases are a match to TRBD1. Trimming removed 1 base from V and 0 bases from J; junction bases left unmatched: 3. The CDR3 is 16 residues long.

This CDR3 is CASSLNWGGGYTF. The CDR3 nucleotides are TGCGCCAGCAGCTTGAATTGGGGAGGCGGCTACACCTTC. The gene calls are TRBV5-1 and TRBJ1-2; no firm D call. The CDR3 has 13 amino acids. Trimming stripped 1 base from V and 8 bases from J, with 12 bases between. The germline CDR1 and CDR2 sequences are SGHRS and YFSETQ.

This clonotype was seen a handful of times. The chain combines TRBV7-9 with TRBJ1-3; D possibly corresponds to TRBD1 (5 bases). Germline CDR1 SEHNR, CDR2 FQNEAQ (reference sequence). This CDR3 is 15 amino acids long. The V gene lost 1 base and the J gene lost 4 bases, with 11 bases spanning the gap. CDR3 amino acids: CASSLGAGYGNTIYF. The CDR3 DNA sequence: TGTGCCAGCAGCTTAGGAGCAGGGTACGGAAACACCATATATTTT.

CDR3 sequence: CASSFRGREEKLFF. CDR3 coding DNA: TGTGCCAGCAGCTTCAGGGGGCGCGAGGAAAAACTGTTTTTT. The chain has TRBV7-2 and TRBJ1-4; 8 bases map to TRBD1. V trimming: 3 bases; J trimming: 8 bases; junction bases outside the gene matches: 5. Germline V gene data show CDR1 as SGHTA and CDR2 as FQGNSA. The CDR3 extends over 14 amino acids.

This clonotype showed up just a few times. V is TRBV7-2 and J is TRBJ1-2; 12 positions agree with TRBD1. The CDR3 runs to 16 residues. CDR1 is SGHTA, CDR2 FQGNSA, per germline. V dropped 1 base and J dropped 5; count of bases not matched to a gene: 5. CDR3 nucleotide sequence: TGTGCCAGCAGCTTAGGGGGACAGGGGGCAGATTATGGCTACACCTTC. It translates to CASSLGGQGADYGYTF.

The gene calls are TRBV7-2 and TRBJ1-5; 7 nucleotides match TRBD1. The trim removed 5 bases at V and 7 bases at J, leaving 2 bases unmatched. In germline, CDR1 is SGHTA, CDR2 FQGNSA. The CDR3 extends over 12 amino acids. The DNA of the CDR3 is TGTGCCAGCAGCCGACAGGGCCAGCCCCAGCATTTT. It encodes CASSRQGQPQHF.

This clonotype has just a few counts. The J gene is TRBJ1-2, the V gene TRBV9; unclear D gene. The CDR3 is 14 amino acids. Germline V gene data show CDR1 as SGDLS and CDR2 as YYNGEE. V shed 0 bases and J shed 6 bases, with 12 bases lying between them. For the CDR3, the DNA is TGTGCCAGCAGCGTAGCTCCAGTTCGGGATGGCTACACCTTC. It translates to CASSVAPVRDGYTF.

CDR3 region: CASSGYLYNEQFF. The CDR3 bases are TGTGCCAGCAGCGGGTACCTTTACAATGAGCAGTTCTTC. The chain couples TRBV9 to TRBJ2-1; unclear D gene. The CDR3 length is 13 residues. The V end lost 3 bases, the J end lost 4 bases, and 8 bases lay between the germline ends. The germline gives CDR1 SGDLS, CDR2 YYNGEE.

J is TRBJ2-1 and V is TRBV27; weak D call: TRBD2 (5 bases). V was clipped by 5 bases and J by 7 bases, with 15 bases between them. The CDR3 runs 14 residues. The germline gives CDR1 MNHEY, CDR2 SMNVEV (reference sequence). In DNA form, the CDR3 reads TGTGCCAGCAGTCGGGGAGACTTGGGGAATGAGCAGTTCTTC. Translation: CASSRGDLGNEQFF.

V and J are TRBV4-2 and TRBJ2-7, with 10 bases that match TRBD2. The J call could be wrong; TRBJ2-1 is a better fit for the DNA end. Per the germline V gene, CDR1 is LGHNA and CDR2 is YNFKEQ. The CDR3 is 17 amino acids. The CDR3 sequence: CASSQDPPSGGINEQFF. The CDR3 region has the DNA TGTGCCAGCAGCCAAGATCCCCCTAGCGGGGGTATCAATGAGCAGTTCTTC.

The table lists this clonotype with a few counts. This sequence joins TRBV2 and TRBJ2-5, with a weak D call TRBD1 (6 bases). The CDR3 contains 14 residues. Germline CDR1 and CDR2: SNHLY and FYNNEI. V was clipped by 3 bases and J by 1 base, with 9 bases between them. The CDR3 nucleotides read TGTGCCAGCAGTGAGGGCAGGGGCCAAGAGACCCAGTACTTC. Protein product: CASSEGRGQETQYF. Drawing the rest from reference TRBV2 and TRBJ2-5, the complete variable domain is EPEVTQTPSHQVTQMGQEVILRCVPISNHLYFYWYRQILGQKVEFLVSFYNNEISEKSEIFDDQFSVERPDGSNFTLKIRSTKLEDSAMYFCASSEGRGQETQYFGPGTRLLVL.

This chain connects TRBV20-1 to TRBJ1-2; possibly TRBD1 for D (5 bases). The V gene lost 5 bases and the J gene lost 2 bases, with 9 bases spanning the gap. Germline loops: CDR1 DFQATT, CDR2 SNEGSKA (reference sequence). This CDR3 has 12 residues. CDR3 sequence reads: CSAGAANYGYTF. For the CDR3, the DNA is TGCAGTGCTGGGGCCGCCAACTATGGCTACACCTTC.

This clonotype was counted ten times or more. DNA for the CDR3: TGTGCCAGCAGCCAAGAGCCAGGGCGCTATGGCTACACCTTC. This codes for CASSQEPGRYGYTF. J is TRBJ1-2 and V is TRBV3-1, with D perhaps matching TRBD1 (5 bases). Trimming stripped 0 bases from V and 4 bases from J, with 9 bases between. The CDR3 sequence is 14 residues long. In germline, CDR1 is LGHDT, CDR2 YNNKEL (reference sequence).

The chain employs TRBV12-3 or TRBV12-4 and TRBJ2-2; perhaps TRBD1 as D (5 bases). Trimming took off 7 bases at V and 6 bases at J, with 18 bases between the two ends. This CDR3 is built from 15 residues. As DNA, the CDR3 is TGTGCCAGCACCCTAGGAGCAGGGCCCCCCGGGGAGCTGTTTTTT. It codes for CASTLGAGPPGELFF.

This clonotype has only a few counts. This rearrangement joins TRBV4-1 to TRBJ1-5; D may be TRBD1 (5 bases). CDR1 is MGHRA, CDR2 YSYEKL, per germline. Trimming shortened V by 0 bases and J by 2 bases, and 8 bases separated the two germline ends. The CDR3 has 15 amino acids. The CDR3 nucleotides read TGCGCCAGCAGCCAAGAATTAGGGGGCAATCAGCCCCAGCATTTT. This encodes CASSQELGGNQPQHF.

Ten or more counts support this clonotype. The chain is built from TRBV2 and TRBJ2-3, with 11 bases identical to TRBD2. Germline V CDR1 and CDR2: SNHLY, FYNNEI. The CDR3 consists of 16 residues. Germline trimming cut 4 bases from V and 2 bases from J; bases unmatched to any gene: 5. The CDR3 loop reads CASSAGTSGLTDTQYF. The DNA for the CDR3 is TGTGCCAGCAGTGCCGGGACTAGCGGCCTCACAGATACGCAGTATTTT.